The clone carrying this T cell receptor beta chain was detected ten times or more. What it binds is not known. The source of the sample is a study of breast tumors, draining lymph nodes, adjacent tissues. General study findings and limits: That most tumor T cells come from lymph nodes remained unproven. The data were judged consistent with most tumor T cells coming from lymph node and expanding in tumor.

Samples came from axillary lymph nodes draining the breast cancer. One entry per CDR3 protein results from TCRdb running MiXCR on the multiplex PCR reads. The table has some 150,000 distinct CDR3 sequences, around 20% seen once. Germline values: CDR1 SGHTA, CDR2 FQGNSA. The CDR3 sequence is 15 residues long. V dropped 2 bases and J dropped 2; count of bases not matched to a gene: 2. The rearrangement uses TRBV7-2 and TRBJ1-3; TRBD1 aligns across 8 bases. The TCR sequence derives from a female donor with breast cancer. Some clones in this sample may be carry-over from other donors' samples. Sequenced material: axillary lymph node tissue. The CDR3: CASSLQGATGNTIYF. The CDR3 DNA sequence: TGTGCCAGCAGCTTACAGGGGGCAACTGGAAACACCATATATTTT. Based on the CDR3 plus reference TRBV7-2 and TRBJ1-3, the full variable domain is GAGVSQSPSNKVTEKGKDVELRCDPISGHTALYWYRQSLGQGLEFLIYFQGNSAPDKSGLPSDRFSAERTGGSVSTLTIQRTQQEDSAVYLCASSLQGATGNTIYFGEGSWLTVV.